These 8 T cell receptor beta chains were sequenced from one sample in a study of blood T cell repertoires in COVID-19. TCRdb keeps only in-frame clones here, not all; method: immunoSEQ multiplex PCR. Here the sample spans about 99,000 clones, 84% being singletons. The specimen was peripheral blood. The receptors here all came from a man aged 65-85 years with active or convalescent COVID-19.

The chain joins TRBV7-9 to TRBJ1-2; tentative D call: TRBD1 (5 bases). This CDR3 has 15 amino acids. The germline V and J ends were trimmed by 2 bases and 3 bases, with 13 bases remaining between them. The germline V gene has CDR1 SEHNR and CDR2 FQNEAQ (reference sequence). CDR3 protein: CASSLPREDDYGYTF. The CDR3, as DNA: TGTGCCAGCAGCTTACCCAGGGAGGATGACTATGGCTACACCTTC.

This rearrangement joins TRBV7-9 to TRBJ1-2; TRBD1 is a possible D gene (5 bases). This CDR3 spans 16 amino acids. Germline V gene sequence: CDR1 SEHNR, CDR2 FQNEAQ (reference sequence). The V end was cut by 5 bases, the J end by 2 bases, with 18 bases between. The CDR3 region has the DNA TGTGCCAGCAGCATTAGGGGTCCGACAGAGAACTATGGCTACACCTTC. It codes for CASSIRGPTENYGYTF.

This clone was seen a few times. The V and J genes are TRBV7-9 and TRBJ1-1; 7 bases agree with TRBD1. With 5 bases clipped from V and 1 base from J, the junction kept 7 bases outside the gene matches. The germline gives CDR1 SEHNR, CDR2 FQNEAQ (reference sequence). The CDR3 runs to 15 residues. The CDR3 DNA reads TGTGCCAGCAGCGGTAGACAGGGTCCGAACACTGAAGCTTTCTTT. Amino acids: CASSGRQGPNTEAFF.

The rearrangement joins TRBV30 to TRBJ2-7; TRBD2 might be the D (5 bases). Trimming took 3 bases from V and 2 from J, leaving 14 bases between them. The CDR3 has 14 residues. Germline V gene sequence: CDR1 GTSNPN, CDR2 SVGIG (reference sequence). In nucleotides, the CDR3 is TGTGCCTGGAGCCGCGAGGGCCCCACCTACGAGCAGTACTTC. Protein: CAWSREGPTYEQYF.

This chain links TRBV4-2 with TRBJ2-1; 7 nucleotides agree with TRBD1. The CDR3 sequence is 14 residues long. Germline CDR1 and CDR2: LGHNA and YNFKEQ. With V trimmed by 5 bases and J by 5 bases, 6 bases remained unmatched. CDR3 nucleotides: TGTGCCAGCAGCTTTGAGGACAGGAACAATGAGCAGTTCTTC. Its translation is CASSFEDRNNEQFF.

This chain uses TRBV15 with TRBJ1-2; TRBD1 agrees at 7 bases. Germline CDR1 reads LNHNV; CDR2 reads YYDKDF (reference sequence). The CDR3 length is 14 residues. J gave up 4 bases and V 3 bases, and 5 bases lay outside the gene matches. The CDR3 DNA reads as TGTGCCACCAGCAGTACAACAGGGGCCTATGGCTACACCTTC. Protein sequence: CATSSTTGAYGYTF.

This rearrangement joins TRBV24-1 to TRBJ1-5; no firm D call. CDR1 and CDR2 (germline): KGHDR, SFDVKD. This CDR3 comprises 14 residues. With 5 bases removed from V and 1 base from J, the gap between germline ends came to 8 bases. CDR3 sequence (DNA): TGTGCCACCAGTGGCGCGGGGAGCAATCAGCCCCAGCATTTT. This gives the protein CATSGAGSNQPQHF.

The chain recombines TRBV6-5 with TRBJ2-1; D gene ambiguous. The CDR3 sequence is 13 residues long. The V end lost 0 bases, the J end lost 6 bases, and 6 bases lay between the germline ends. Germline CDR1 is MNHEY and CDR2 is SVGAGI. Written as DNA, the CDR3 is TGTGCCAGCAGTTACTCTTCGGGCAATGAGCAGTTCTTC. Its protein product is CASSYSSGNEQFF.